The source of this T cell receptor beta chain is a study of blood T cell repertoires in COVID-19 (dated by TCRdb to the early 2020s). Study-level background: Collaborator samples came from the United States, Italy and Spain and covered acute and convalescent phases of COVID-19. The prospective study material was composed of cDNA or gDNA derived from T cells, B-cell-depleted T cells, or PBMCs. The dataset comprised deeply sampled blood TCRbeta repertoires from subjects exposed to, actively infected with, or recovered from COVID-19. A freely available public database, intended as a resource for researchers studying the immune response to SARS-CoV-2, is where the repertoires were released. The samples were drawn from the first 160 participants of the ongoing ImmuneRACE study and from 950 to 1,500 subjects provided by 6 global collaborators. Sample metadata almost always included a de-identified subject ID, COVID-19 status, age in years and sex. Where HLA class I and class II types were available, the types were taken from metadata supplied by the sample provider, not from assay-based typing.

The research as a whole found: The amount of clinical and demographic metadata varied by source and participant and was provided uncurated.

Whole blood was collected in K2EDTA tubes by collaborating institutions according to the institutions' own protocols. For TCRbeta analysis, collaborators shipped samples in one of three forms: frozen whole blood, isolated PBMCs, or DNA extracted from either of those sample types. TCRbeta CDR3 regions were amplified from genomic DNA using the immunoSEQ Assay, a bias-controlled multiplex PCR. For the original study's pipeline: The number of nucleated cells in each sample was estimated from the amplification of reference gene primers within the assay. To quantify the absolute abundance of each unique TCRbeta CDR3 rearrangement, sequence reads were collapsed and filtered. Productive Simpson clonality was computed per sample as the square root of Simpson's diversity index over productive rearrangements. TCRdb holds this immuneACCESS table with in-frame rearrangements only. Some clones are missing; in checked studies, unresolved V genes explain under half, and the rest has no known cause. The DNA was the basis for D and trimming; V, J and clone size are from that table. Recorded for this sample are 150,000 or so clones; more than 70% of them occurred a single time. The ten most abundant clones make up roughly 2% of the sample.

There are 14 amino acids in the CDR3, from cysteine to phenylalanine inclusive. The only DNA kept is the CDR3, 42 bases in frame from the first base. V and J are truncated by 3 bases and 2 bases respectively, leaving an intervening sequence of 8 bases. Via the germline V gene, CDR1 is KGHSH and CDR2 LQKENI. As to this clone: What antigen it recognizes has not been identified. No much larger clonotype is one base removed from it; base qualities were not supplied.

The V and J segments used are TRBV18 and TRBJ1-5, with a weak D call of TRBD1 (5 bases match). This clonotype was obtained from a human donor in a cohort sampled during active COVID-19. Sequencing was done on a sample of peripheral blood. Read as DNA, the sequence is TGTGCCAGCTCACCCCAAGGGGGCAATCAGCCCCAGCATTTT. Its protein reads: CASSPQGGNQPQHF.